This T cell receptor (beta chain) was captured by sequencing in a study of T cells in Graves' hyperthyroidism and ophthalmopathy. RNA transcripts provided the source from which TCR beta CDR3 regions were amplified. The TCR CDR3 first-round RT-PCR relied on the HTBI primer set. MiXCR, applied by TCRdb to the multiplex PCR reads, yields one record per CDR3 protein. The sample lists roughly 560,000 distinct CDR3 sequences; approximately 14% were seen once. This clonotype was recorded a few times. Sample: blood. This TCR was sampled from a woman between 40 and 55 years old with Graves' ophthalmopathy.

The CDR3, as DNA: TGTGCCAGCAGTGGACAGTTTTCACCCCTCCACTTT. Translating it yields CASSGQFSPLHF. The chain uses TRBV2 and TRBJ1-6; D is possibly TRBD1 (5 bases). Germline CDR1 is SNHLY and CDR2 is FYNNEI. CDR3 size: 12 residues. V lost 4 bases and J lost 9, with 7 bases in between.